The 5 T cell receptor beta chains below come from one sample, sequenced in a study of Graves' ophthalmopathy and Graves' hyperthyroidism. RNA served as the template for amplifying TCR beta CDR3 regions. HTBI primers served in a first-round RT-PCR, which a second-round multiplex PCR followed. In TCRdb, the multiplex PCR reads were re-called with MiXCR into one record per CDR3 protein. Here the sample spans about 210,000 distinct CDR3 sequences, 25% to 30% being singletons. Sequencing was performed on peripheral blood. The receptors were sampled from a man aged 50 to 60 with Graves' ophthalmopathy.

This clonotype was detected many times. The chain has TRBV5-1 and TRBJ2-7; D possibly corresponds to TRBD2 (5 bases). Germline V gene lookup returns CDR1 SGHRS and CDR2 YFSETQ. The germline V and J ends were trimmed by 5 bases and 2 bases, with 14 bases remaining between them. This CDR3 region has 14 residues. The CDR3 loop is CASRSGSGAYEQYF. The CDR3 region has the DNA TGCGCCAGCAGATCGGGGTCAGGCGCCTACGAGCAGTACTTC.

This clonotype was observed a few times. With a much larger clone just one base away, this may be a read error. The J gene is TRBJ1-1, the V gene TRBV24-1, with a possible D match to TRBD1 (6 bases). The length of the CDR3 is 12 residues. The germline V gene has CDR1 KGHDR and CDR2 SFDVKD. Deletions cut 4 bases from V and 4 bases from J, with 6 bases between. The CDR3 bases are TGTGCCACCAGTGAAGGGGGCACTGAAGCTTTCTTT. Amino acid sequence: CATSEGGTEAFF.

Many counts were recorded for this clonotype. The chain joins TRBV20-1 to TRBJ2-7, with D maybe TRBD2 (5 bases). Deletions cut 0 bases from V and 5 bases from J, with 14 bases between. The CDR3 totals 14 residues. The V gene's germline CDR1 is DFQATT and CDR2 SNEGSKA (reference sequence). CDR3 residues: CSAREGSVIDEQYF. The CDR3, as DNA: TGCAGTGCTAGAGAAGGGAGCGTAATCGACGAGCAGTACTTC.

The J gene is TRBJ2-5, the V gene TRBV7-3, with D perhaps TRBD2 (5 bases). CDR3 length: 13 amino acids. Germline CDR1 is SGHTA and CDR2 is FQGTGA. V lost 4 bases to trimming and J lost 5 bases, with 11 bases between them. DNA for the CDR3: TGTGCCAGCAGCTCGGCGGGCTCGGAGACCCAGTACTTC. Translation gives CASSSAGSETQYF.

This clonotype was detected ten times or more. The rearrangement uses TRBV18 and TRBJ1-1, with TRBD1 matching 7 bases. Germline loops: CDR1 KGHSH, CDR2 LQKENI. The CDR3 is 13 amino acids. V trimming: 3 bases; J trimming: 7 bases; junction bases outside the gene matches: 5. As DNA, the CDR3 is TGTGCCAGCTCACCTCAAGGACAGGTTGAAGCTTTCTTT. This encodes CASSPQGQVEAFF.